This TCR beta chain was sequenced for a study of glioma-infiltrating T cells. TCR alpha and beta CDR3 regions were amplified from RNA using iRepertoire nested multiplex PCR. TCRdb re-called the multiplex PCR reads through MiXCR, storing one row per CDR3 protein. The sample has approximately 45,000 distinct CDR3 sequences; 20% to 25% are singletons. Germline lookup yields CDR1 SGHDN and CDR2 FVKESK. This CDR3 spans 14 amino acids. General study points: Gliomas, especially low-grade, showed above-expected tissue-blood divergence; non-neoplastic patients showed below.

In this sample, this clonotype turned up once. Its specificity is not known. A much larger clonotype is one base distant, so this may be a read error. The chain carries TRBV14 and TRBJ2-7; D remains unclear. Sequenced: glioma tissue, nonneoplastic brain tissue, or PBMCs (not recorded which). The TCR comes from a human donor with low-grade glioma or glioblastoma, undergoing nonglioma brain surgery, or in good health (not recorded which). CDR3 sequence reads: CASSPDNGSYGQYF. CDR3 DNA: TGTGCCAGCAGTCCCGACAACGGCTCCTACGGGCAGTACTTC.